This T cell receptor (beta chain) comes out of a study of beta chain features in type 1 diabetes. Since all of the isolated RNA was reverse transcribed, expressed TCRB transcripts were what got sequenced. Sequencing was performed with immunoSEQ multiplex PCR; in TCRdb, only in-frame clones are kept and a portion is missing. This table holds under 200,000 clones, around 8% found once. There are a few counts of this clone. Its antigen is still unknown. The sample carries other DNA sequences with the same CDR3. This CDR3 spans 13 amino acids. The germline CDR1 and CDR2 sequences are LGHNA and YSLEER. Trimming cost V 4 bases and J 5 bases; bases outside gene matches: 4. Regarding the study as a whole: A moderate, significant TCRB CDR3 shortening appeared in type 1 diabetes across four CD4+ subsets.

Sequencing was performed on central memory CD4+ T cells from blood. This chain connects TRBV4-3 to TRBJ1-1, with 7 positions matching TRBD1. This sequence was found in a young woman with type 1 diabetes. CDR3 in DNA: TGCGCCAGCAGCCGACAGGGCCGGACTGAAGCTTTCTTT. Translating gives CASSRQGRTEAFF.